This TCR beta chain stems from a study of monozygotic twins with inflammatory bowel disease (dated by TCRdb to between 2017 and 2020). As for the study more broadly: In total, about 30 monozygotic twin pairs made up the full study: 19 Danish pairs, all IBD-discordant, plus nine German pairs, of which four were IBD-concordant and five were IBD-discordant. Each individual had, on average, about 151 000 unique TCRalpha sequences and 181 000 unique TCRbeta sequences available for analysis. Within discordant pairs, disease-associated traits were sought mainly by comparing IBD patients with their genetically identical healthy co-twins. Findings and caveats that apply to the study as a whole: Measured by the inverse Simpson index, TCRbeta repertoire diversity was lower in IBD patients than in their healthy co-twins. IBD patients shared fewer clonotypes with other individuals than healthy twins did, most markedly in patients showing signs of disease activity. Because patients received different immunosuppressive treatments, the repertoires may have picked up extra background noise and variability between individuals. No difference in repertoire similarity was observed between concordant and discordant twins, possibly owing to limited statistical power. Different T cell subtypes could not be distinguished in the analysis. No single strong signal or clonotype linked to IBD turned up in the results, so the idea that one exists was not supported.

Libraries were made using 5' RACE. Preparation of each TCR library used approximately 3,200 ng of total RNA. For each sample, cDNA synthesis with SMARTScribe reverse transcriptase was split into eight separate reactions. During cDNA synthesis, template switching introduced unique molecular identifiers that contained a 6-nucleotide sample barcode. TCRalpha and TCRbeta cDNA was amplified in two nested PCRs of approximately 16 and 10 cycles, and bead purification was carried out after each PCR. Before amplification, the cDNA was treated with uracil DNA-glycosylase and purified using the QIAquick PCR purification kit. In the second PCR, Illumina TruSeq-compatible adapters and sample-specific barcodes were added. TapeStation and Qubit were used to check library quality and concentration, and 5 ng of each library went into the pool. Pooled libraries were sequenced on an Illumina HiSeq2500 single-index Rapid Run with 2 x 100 bp reads and custom sequencing primers. The original pipeline was this. MiGEC version 1.2.6 was used for UMI-based consensus assembly to correct PCR and sequencing errors. MiXCR version 2.1.1 was used to carry out V(D)J alignment, clonotype assembly and CDR3 extraction. To normalise gene usage, clonotype sharing and MAIT/NKT TCR abundance, the analysis used the top 1000, 10 000 and 20 000 clonotypes per sample. After downsampling to 27 000 UMIs, diversity was calculated as the inverse Simpson index using the vegan R package. Paired Mann-Whitney U tests were applied to discordant twin pairs, with Benjamini-Hochberg correction for multiple testing. TCRdb reprocessed the reads, so every CDR3 protein sequence counts as one entry and DNA is not shown. TCRdb's processing, not the authors' own work, is the source of the V and J calls. The sample's table covers 210,000 or so distinct CDR3 sequences. Together, the top ten hold more than 7.5% of the sample.

As for this clonotype: Its antigen specificity is not known.

From each donor, a roughly 2.7 ml peripheral blood sample was collected into PAXgene tubes and kept at -80 degrees C. Without any T cell sorting, total RNA was extracted from whole blood using the PAXgene blood miRNA kit on an automated QIAcube. Peripheral blood from monozygotic twin pairs, either concordant or discordant for inflammatory bowel disease, underwent deep TCRalpha and TCRbeta repertoire profiling that used unique molecular barcoding. Smoking habits were recorded for all twin pairs, and individuals were classified as current, former or never smokers. CDR1 and CDR2 are read off the germline V gene as SGHTS and YDEGEE. Inclusive of the bounding cysteine and phenylalanine, the CDR3 is 15 residues long. No DNA was logged.

Sequencing was performed on blood. The sequence links TRBV5-8 to TRBJ1-1. The receptor was derived from a human donor with ulcerative colitis or Crohn's disease, or a healthy co-twin of an affected twin (not recorded which). The CDR3 has the sequence CASSLGRSRETEAFF.